Many counts were recorded for the clone carrying this T cell receptor (beta chain). The junction and the germline gene differ at one end; a read error may be behind it. These data are taken from a study of T cells in Graves' hyperthyroidism and ophthalmopathy. CDR1 is SGHTA and CDR2 is FQGNSA in the germline V gene. This CDR3 has 15 residues. Amplification of TCR beta CDR3 regions used RNA as the template. HTBI primers were used for first-round RT-PCR of the TCR CDR3. TCRdb reprocessed the multiplex PCR reads via MiXCR and lists one record per CDR3 protein. This sample has roughly 700,000 distinct CDR3 sequences; 13% to 15% occur once, and the top ten carry more than 8.5%.

This clonotype originated in a young woman with Graves' hyperthyroidism. This chain connects TRBV7-2 to TRBJ2-1; perhaps TRBD2 as D (6 bases). Specimen: blood. CDR3 nucleotide sequence: TGTGCCAGCACCTTAGCGGAGGGGTCCTACAATGAGCAGTTCTTC. It specifies CASTLAEGSYNEQFF.